The 19 T cell receptor beta chains presented below share a single source sample, sequenced in a study of spatial heterogeneity in lung cancer. Time point here: sample taken at primary tumor resection. TCRdb fed the 5' RACE reads into MiXCR, producing one record per CDR3 protein. The table includes 15,000 to 20,000 distinct CDR3 sequences, 6.2% detected once. Study-wide points: Tracking of tumor mutation counts was seen in expanded intratumoral alpha and beta TCR counts.

No antigen has been identified for these receptors. The input for sequencing was lung tumor tissue, taken at surgery. Receptors originate from a male donor with early-stage non-small cell lung cancer.

This rearrangement joins TRBV30 to TRBJ2-5, with a tentative D call TRBD2 (5 bases). The CDR3 runs to 14 residues. CDR1 is GTSNPN and CDR2 is SVGIG in the germline V gene (reference sequence). V was pared by 3 bases and J by 2 bases, with 13 bases between. The CDR3 DNA reads as TGTGCCTGGAGAAAGGACTGGAGACAAGAGACCCAGTACTTC. Its translation is CAWRKDWRQETQYF.

There are many counts of this clonotype. A read error may account for a junction end that differs from germline. V and J are TRBV2 and TRBJ1-5; TRBD1 aligns across 8 bases. The CDR3 is 15 residues long. From germline, CDR1 is SNHLY and CDR2 FYNNEI. The CDR3 region is CASSLRTGNIQSQHF. The CDR3 DNA follows: TGTGCCAGCAGTCTGCGGACAGGGAACATTCAGTCCCAGCATTTT.

This clonotype was observed many times. The chain couples TRBV2 to TRBJ2-2, with 8 positions matching TRBD2. Germline V lookup: CDR1 SNHLY, CDR2 FYNNEI. The J segment lost 4 bases and the V segment lost 8 bases, leaving 6 bases of the junction unmatched. The CDR3 covers 14 residues. As DNA, the CDR3 is TGTGCCAGCGCGGGACTAGTGCTCACCGGGGAGCTGTTTTTT. It yields the protein CASAGLVLTGELFF.

The chain employs TRBV11-2 and TRBJ1-3, with no clear D. V shed 0 bases and J shed 5 bases, with 5 bases lying between them. This CDR3 has 13 amino acids. Germline V gene lookup returns CDR1 SGHAT and CDR2 FQNNGV. The chain's CDR3 is CASSLDLRNTIYF. CDR3 DNA: TGTGCCAGCAGCTTAGATTTACGAAACACCATATATTTT.

The sample holds many counts of this clonotype. This sequence joins TRBV6-6 and TRBJ2-7; D remains ambiguous. V was shortened by 4 bases and J by 7 bases, with 8 bases between the two germline ends. There are 11 residues in the CDR3. Germline CDR1 reads MNHNY; CDR2 reads SVGAGI (reference sequence). CDR3 loop: CASSSLREQYF. CDR3 bases: TGTGCCAGCAGTTCCCTTCGAGAGCAGTACTTC.

This rearrangement joins TRBV5-1 to TRBJ1-2; a weak D match, TRBD1 (6 bases). The CDR3 has 15 amino acids. From germline, CDR1 is SGHRS and CDR2 YFSETQ. Trimming took off 4 bases at V and 6 bases at J, with 19 bases between the two ends. DNA of the CDR3: TGCGCCAGCAGCGATGGGACACCGAGTGCCAATGGCTACACCTTC. Residues: CASSDGTPSANGYTF.

This clonotype came up many times. The rearrangement links TRBV30 to TRBJ2-1; D may be TRBD1 or TRBD2 (5 bases each). The germline V gene has CDR1 GTSNPN and CDR2 SVGIG (reference sequence). The CDR3 covers 12 residues. V lost 2 bases, J lost 6 bases, and 8 bases lay in between. CDR3 sequence (DNA): TGTGCCTGGAGTTGGGGGAGCAATGAGCAGTTCTTC. Translating it yields CAWSWGSNEQFF.

Ten or more counts support this clonotype. This rearrangement joins TRBV7-2 to TRBJ1-1; the D gene is possibly TRBD1 (5 bases). Germline V gene data show CDR1 as SGHTA and CDR2 as FQGNSA. This CDR3 has 14 amino acids. Trimming cost V 2 bases and J 4 bases, with 11 bases left between them. CDR3 protein: CASSLLGTGTEAFF. CDR3 DNA: TGTGCCAGCAGCTTATTGGGGACGGGCACTGAAGCTTTCTTT.

This clonotype was detected many times. The chain recombines TRBV10-2 with TRBJ2-5; D perhaps matches TRBD2 (6 bases). This CDR3 has 12 amino acids. Trimming left V 10 bases short and J 5 bases short, with 14 bases between. Germline V CDR1 and CDR2: WSHSY, SAAADI. CDR3 loop: CATKTRGETQYF. The DNA for the CDR3 is TGCGCCACAAAGACTAGGGGCGAGACCCAGTACTTC.

This clonotype has a count of ten or more. The rearrangement uses TRBV20-1 and TRBJ2-3; D is perhaps TRBD2 (6 bases). The V end lost 6 bases, the J end lost 3 bases, and 19 bases lay between the germline ends. The germline gives CDR1 DFQATT, CDR2 SNEGSKA (reference sequence). The CDR3 extends over 15 amino acids. CDR3 DNA sequence: TGCAGTGCCGCCCGGGCTCGTGGGGGGACAGATACGCAGTATTTT. This sequence encodes CSAARARGGTDTQYF.

This clonotype has a count of ten or more. This chain links TRBV3-1 with TRBJ1-4; possibly TRBD1 for D (5 bases). V gave up 1 base and J gave up 7 bases, with 19 bases separating them. The CDR3 length is 17 residues. Germline loops: CDR1 LGHDT, CDR2 YNNKEL (reference sequence). DNA of the CDR3: TGTGCCAGCAGCCAAGGGGTTCGGCAGGGAGAGAGTGAAAAACTGTTTTTT. Encoded protein: CASSQGVRQGESEKLFF.

This clonotype has ten or more counts. V gene TRBV4-3 combines with J gene TRBJ2-7; 8 bases map to TRBD2. Germline assignment: CDR1 LGHNA and CDR2 YSLEER. The CDR3 covers 14 residues. The V segment lost 0 bases and the J segment 7 bases; nucleotides outside the gene matches: 5. The chain's CDR3 is CASSQEVTGGEQYF. CDR3 bases: TGCGCCAGCAGCCAAGAAGTGACGGGAGGGGAGCAGTACTTC.

Relative to its sample, this clonotype is medium-sized. J is TRBJ1-5 and V is TRBV28; 8 nucleotides align to TRBD1. V was pared by 5 bases and J by 2 bases, with 2 bases of the junction left unmatched. Germline lookup yields CDR1 MDHEN and CDR2 SYDVKM. CDR3 length equals 14 residues. In nucleotides, the CDR3 is TGTGCCAGCAGTCTGGACAGGGGCAATCAGCCCCAGCATTTT. This codes for CASSLDRGNQPQHF.

This clonotype appeared many times. The chain recombines TRBV7-9 with TRBJ2-5; D is undetermined. From germline, CDR1 is SEHNR and CDR2 FQNEAQ (reference sequence). This CDR3 is built from 14 residues. Deletions cut 7 bases from V and 1 base from J, with 13 bases between. The CDR3 here is CASTPSDGQETQYF. The CDR3 nucleotides are TGTGCCAGCACCCCTTCGGACGGCCAAGAGACCCAGTACTTC.

This clonotype was seen at least ten times. The chain has TRBV24-1 and TRBJ1-1; weak D call: TRBD1 (6 bases). The CDR3 is 13 amino acids. V lost 3 bases, J lost 7 bases, and 11 bases lay in between. Germline V CDR1 and CDR2: KGHDR, SFDVKD. The chain's CDR3 is CATSDGGRNEAFF. In DNA, the CDR3 is TGTGCCACCAGTGATGGGGGCAGGAATGAAGCTTTCTTT.

The sample holds many counts of this clonotype. The chain combines TRBV7-9 with TRBJ1-3, with a weak D call TRBD1 (6 bases). Trimming shortened V by 1 base and J by 8 bases, and 18 bases separated the two germline ends. Looked up from germline, CDR1 is SEHNR and CDR2 is FQNEAQ (reference sequence). The CDR3 totals 16 residues. The CDR3 sequence: CASSLGVGGVGDTIYF. CDR3 nucleotides: TGTGCCAGCAGCTTAGGTGTCGGGGGCGTAGGAGACACCATATATTTT.

This clonotype was found many times. CDR3 in DNA: TGCAGCGTTGTTGCCGGACCCGACTCTGGGGCCAACGTCCTGACTTTC. Protein sequence: CSVVAGPDSGANVLTF. The rearrangement uses TRBV29-1 and TRBJ2-6; D is unclear. V was shortened by 4 bases and J by 0 bases, with 13 bases between the two germline ends. The germline gives CDR1 SQVTM, CDR2 ANQGSEA. This CDR3 has 16 amino acids.

This clonotype is labeled as medium-sized (0.01 to 0.1%). The rearrangement joins TRBV20-1 to TRBJ2-3; 12 nucleotides align to TRBD2. The V and J ends lost 2 bases and 4 bases, in that order; junction bases with no gene match: 7. The CDR3 sequence is 16 residues long. Germline assignment: CDR1 DFQATT and CDR2 SNEGSKA (reference sequence). The CDR3 spells CSARSVTSGRPDTQYF. The CDR3 DNA reads TGCAGTGCTAGATCCGTGACTAGCGGGAGACCAGATACGCAGTATTTT.

This clonotype was found many times. V and J are TRBV3-1 and TRBJ2-7, with a possible D match to TRBD2 (5 bases). CDR1 LGHDT and CDR2 YNNKEL come from the germline V gene (reference sequence). Trimming stripped 2 bases from V and 3 bases from J, with 14 bases between. This CDR3 contains 15 residues. CDR3 region: CASSQRLTVDYEQYF. DNA of the CDR3: TGTGCCAGCAGCCAAAGACTAACCGTGGACTACGAGCAGTACTTC.